This is a list of T cell receptor beta chains from one sample in a study of technical replicates of blood from a few donors. The table came from immunoSEQ multiplex PCR; TCRdb's copy has only in-frame clones and leaves some out. Among 75,000 to 100,000 clones listed, roughly 94% were seen once. The sample comprised T cells isolated from PBMCs. Receptor source: a human donor in good health. CDR3s include the opening cysteine and the closing phenylalanine or tryptophan. The D gene is left open where the match is weak. Size is stated for part of the rows, as once, few or many counts, or as a class when the clone is expanded.

V: TRBV7-9; J: TRBJ2-7; size: .; D: TRBD1; DNA: TGTGCCAGCAGCCTCGGGGACAGTAACGACGAGCAGTACTTC; CDR3: CASSLGDSNDEQYF
V: TRBV10-3; J: TRBJ2-1; size: .; D: TRBD1; DNA: TGTGCCATCAACTCAGGACAGGACAATGAGCAGTTCTTC; CDR3: CAINSGQDNEQFF
V: TRBV19; J: TRBJ2-3; size: .; D: .; DNA: TGTGCCAGTACCAACCGCCCAAGCGGGTACACAGATACGCAGTATTTT; CDR3: CASTNRPSGYTDTQYF
V: TRBV7-9; J: TRBJ2-3; size: .; D: .; DNA: TGTGCCAGCAGCTCACAGGGCCCCGCGGGCACAGATACGCAGTATTTT; CDR3: CASSSQGPAGTDTQYF
V: TRBV11-2; J: TRBJ1-1; size: .; D: .; DNA: TGTGCCAGCAGCATGGGGGCACTTTCTGAAGCTTTCTTT; CDR3: CASSMGALSEAFF
V: TRBV5-1; J: TRBJ2-2; size: .; D: TRBD1; DNA: TGCGCCAGCAGCTTGGGGACAGGGGGAACCGGGGAGCTGTTTTTT; CDR3: CASSLGTGGTGELFF
V: TRBV10-1; J: TRBJ1-2; size: .; D: TRBD1; DNA: TGCGCCAGCAGAACCGGGACAGGGAGAGACTATGGCTACACCTTC; CDR3: CASRTGTGRDYGYTF
V: TRBV7-6; J: TRBJ2-7; size: .; D: .; DNA: TGTGCCAGCAGCTTAGTGATCCGGGACGAGCAGTACTTC; CDR3: CASSLVIRDEQYF
V: TRBV9; J: TRBJ2-1; size: .; D: TRBD2; DNA: TGTGCCACTCGCTCGCCAACCGGGACTAGAGTCGATGAGCAGTTCTTC; CDR3: CATRSPTGTRVDEQFF
V: TRBV27; J: TRBJ1-1; size: few; D: TRBD1; DNA: TGTGCCAGCCTGCGAACAGGGGTGAACACTGAAGCTTTCTTT; CDR3: CASLRTGVNTEAFF
V: TRBV6-1; J: TRBJ1-2; size: .; D: .; DNA: TGTGCCAGCAGTGAGATTACAACAGGGAACTATGGCTACACCTTC; CDR3: CASSEITTGNYGYTF
V: TRBV5-4; J: TRBJ1-2; size: .; D: .; DNA: TGTGCCAGCAGCTTACAGGGTAGTGGCTACACCTTC; CDR3: CASSLQGSGYTF
V: TRBV19; J: TRBJ1-4; size: .; D: .; DNA: TGTGCCAGTAGTGCAGCCGCGTGGGGGCAGGAACTGTTTTTT; CDR3: CASSAAAWGQELFF
V: TRBV13; J: TRBJ1-1; size: .; D: .; DNA: TGTGCCAGCAGCATACAGGGTGCTACTGAAGCTTTCTTT; CDR3: CASSIQGATEAFF
V: TRBV14; J: TRBJ2-7; size: .; D: TRBD2; DNA: TGTGCCAGCAGCCAAGGGTTGCGAGCGGGAGCAATCTACGAGCAGTACTTC; CDR3: CASSQGLRAGAIYEQYF
V: TRBV29-1; J: TRBJ1-2; size: .; D: .; DNA: TGCAGCGTCGACCGACAGGACGTCTCCTATGGCTACACCTTC; CDR3: CSVDRQDVSYGYTF
V: TRBV28; J: TRBJ2-3; size: .; D: TRBD2; DNA: TGTGCCAGCAGTTCCCTAGCGGGAGCTGTAGATACGCAGTATTTT; CDR3: CASSSLAGAVDTQYF
V: TRBV2; J: TRBJ1-1; size: .; D: .; DNA: TGTGCCAGCCAGTTACCTCCAAGGAACACTGAAGCTTTCTTT; CDR3: CASQLPPRNTEAFF
V: TRBV5-1; J: TRBJ2-7; size: .; D: .; DNA: TGCGCCAGCAGCTTGGGACAGGAGTCCTACGAGCAGTACTTC; CDR3: CASSLGQESYEQYF
V: TRBV28; J: TRBJ2-5; size: .; D: .; DNA: TGTGCCAGCAGTCTTTTTCTCCAAGAGACCCAGTACTTC; CDR3: CASSLFLQETQYF
V: TRBV6-6; J: TRBJ2-5; size: .; D: TRBD2; DNA: TGTGCCAGCAGTTCTCTCAGCGGGGCTCAAGAGACCCAGTACTTC; CDR3: CASSSLSGAQETQYF
V: TRBV5-1; J: TRBJ2-2; size: .; D: TRBD2; DNA: TGCGCCAGCAGCCCAAAAGTAGCGGGAGGTAGGGGGGGGGAGCTGTTTTTT; CDR3: CASSPKVAGGRGGELFF
V: TRBV2; J: TRBJ2-7; size: .; D: TRBD2; DNA: TGTGCCAGCAGTGAAGCGGGACTAGCAAGGGAGCAGTACTTC; CDR3: CASSEAGLAREQYF
V: TRBV4-1; J: TRBJ1-5; size: .; D: .; DNA: TGCGCCAGCAGCTTGCGGGGTCTGAGCAATCAGCCCCAGCATTTT; CDR3: CASSLRGLSNQPQHF
V: TRBV7-2; J: TRBJ2-7; size: .; D: TRBD2; DNA: TGTGCCAGCAGCTCCTGGACTAGCGGGCTATACGAGCAGTACTTC; CDR3: CASSSWTSGLYEQYF
V: TRBV5-6; J: TRBJ1-2; size: .; D: TRBD1; DNA: TGTGCCAGCAGCAGGGACAGGGACGGCTACACCTTC; CDR3: CASSRDRDGYTF